The 2 T cell receptor beta chains in this list originate from one sample, sequenced in a study of regulatory T cells in long-lasting Graves disease. Time point defined: persistent/refractory GD, antithyroid drugs over 5 years with positive TRAb. RNA isolated from PBMCs was used to make the TCR library. Through Arm-PCR of CDR3 regions and iRepertoire HTBI primers, TCR beta libraries were built. TCRdb redid the calling of the multiplex PCR reads with MiXCR, one entry per CDR3 protein. Here the sample spans about 660,000 distinct CDR3 sequences, 25% to 35% being singletons. Sequencing used peripheral blood mononuclear cells (PBMCs), obtained when the disease was refractory, from a patient treated with antithyroid drugs. These receptors all come from a female donor with Graves disease.

This clonotype has only a few counts. The chain joins TRBV3-1 to TRBJ1-2; no definite D call. Germline CDR1 reads LGHDT; CDR2 reads YNNKEL (reference sequence). V lost 0 bases and J 4 bases, leaving 12 bases between the germline ends. CDR3 length: 15 residues. The CDR3 DNA follows: TGTGCCAGCAGCCAAGAACTGACGGCGAGCTATGGCTACACCTTC. This translates into CASSQELTASYGYTF. Filled out from reference TRBV3-1 and TRBJ1-2, the complete variable domain reads DTAVSQTPKYLVTQMGNDKSIKCEQNLGHDTMYWYKQDSKKFLKIMFSYNNKELIINETVPNRFSPKSPDKAHLNLHINSLELGDSAVYFCASSQELTASYGYTFGSGTRLTVV.

V gene TRBV6-1 combines with J gene TRBJ2-2; 11 bases agree with TRBD2. There are 15 residues in the CDR3. CDR1 and CDR2 from the germline V gene are MNHNS and SASEGT. The ends lost 7 bases at V and 4 bases at J; junction bases unmatched: 5. CDR3 sequence reads: CASKIAGGITGELFF. The CDR3 nucleotides are TGTGCCAGCAAGATAGCGGGAGGGATCACCGGGGAGCTGTTTTTT.